The entry below describes one TCR beta chain. Other DNA sequences from this sample encode an identical CDR3 as well. The data were obtained in a study of control samples from healthy donors and cancer patients. The assay was immunoSEQ multiplex PCR, and TCRdb's table has in-frame clones only and misses some. The top ten hold roughly 12% of the sample, which has 100,000 to 150,000 clones, around 87% seen once. This CDR3 is built from 15 residues. The V gene's germline CDR1 is LNHDA and CDR2 SQIVND (reference sequence). Trimming left V 1 base short and J 0 bases short, with 9 bases between. The clonotype comes from a man aged 25 to 40 in good health. Sequencing was carried out using blood. V usage is TRBV19 and J usage is TRBJ1-1; D not resolved. As DNA, the CDR3 is TGTGCCAGTAGTATAGCGGGCAGCCTGAACACTGAAGCTTTCTTT. It translates to CASSIAGSLNTEAFF. The whole variable domain, remainder taken from reference TRBV19 and TRBJ1-1, is DGGITQSPKYLFRKEGQNVTLSCEQNLNHDAMYWYRQDPGQGLRLIYYSQIVNDFQKGDIAEGYSVSREKKESFPLTVTSAQKNPTAFYLCASSIAGSLNTEAFFGQGTRLTVV.